This T cell receptor beta chain came from a study of beta chain features in type 1 diabetes. Study-wide results and limits: Patients with type 1 diabetes carried fewer insertions and had more deletions at their VDJ junctions. Patients' naive, central memory and Treg TCRB repertoires seemed closer to one another than those of healthy donors.

There are many counts of this clone. Its cognate antigen is unknown. Other DNA sequences of this sample code for an identical CDR3. V lost 2 bases and J 0 bases, leaving 8 bases between the germline ends. CDR3 length: 15 amino acids. Germline CDR1 and CDR2: MNHNY and SVGAGI (reference sequence). TCRB transcripts that were expressed got sequenced, as all of the isolated RNA had been reverse transcribed. The repertoire was sequenced with immunoSEQ multiplex PCR; TCRdb's copy has only in-frame clones and lacks some. This table holds some 250,000 clones, 25% to 30% found once. The sequence derives from a man aged 25-45 years in good health. The chain couples TRBV6-6 to TRBJ2-1, with unresolved D. Input material: central memory CD4+ T cells from blood. The CDR3 bases are TGTGCCAGCAGTTACGAAGCCAGCTCCTACAATGAGCAGTTCTTC. It is translated as CASSYEASSYNEQFF.